The 4 T cell receptor beta chains in this list originate from one sample, sequenced in a study of blood T cell repertoires in COVID-19. Clones were sequenced by immunoSEQ multiplex PCR, and TCRdb holds only the in-frame ones, with some missing. Of about 100,000 clones listed, over 75% are singletons. Sequencing input: peripheral blood. Receptor source: an older woman with acute or convalescent COVID-19.

The CDR3 nucleotides read TGTGCCAGCAGGTCGACTAGCGGGAGTGGTGAGGGGGAGCAGTTCTTC. Encoded protein: CASRSTSGSGEGEQFF. The chain carries TRBV6-6 and TRBJ2-1; 12 positions match TRBD2. In germline, CDR1 is MNHNY, CDR2 SVGAGI (reference sequence). This CDR3 has 16 amino acids. V lost 6 bases, J lost 10 bases, and 13 bases stayed unmatched.

The chain recombines TRBV29-1 with TRBJ2-2; D is perhaps TRBD2 (6 bases). Germline CDR1 and CDR2: SQVTM and ANQGSEA. The CDR3 contains 13 residues. V lost 3 bases and J lost 6, with 11 bases in between. DNA of the CDR3: TGCAGCGTTGACGGGAGTAGGGCCGGGGAGCTGTTTTTT. Protein product: CSVDGSRAGELFF.

The rearrangement uses TRBV2 and TRBJ1-2, with a weak D call TRBD1 (5 bases). The ends were cut back, 4 bases at V and 4 bases at J, with 7 bases in the middle. Germline CDR1 SNHLY, CDR2 FYNNEI. The CDR3 totals 12 residues. CDR3 DNA sequence: TGTGCCAGCAGTGGCCAGGGCTATGGCTACACCTTC. Its translation: CASSGQGYGYTF. The variable domain in full, completed from reference TRBV2 and TRBJ1-2, reads EPEVTQTPSHQVTQMGQEVILRCVPISNHLYFYWYRQILGQKVEFLVSFYNNEISEKSEIFDDQFSVERPDGSNFTLKIRSTKLEDSAMYFCASSGQGYGYTFGSGTRLTVV.

The chain recombines TRBV19 with TRBJ1-2; the match to TRBD1 covers 8 bases. V lost 5 bases to trimming and J lost 7 bases; unmatched junction nucleotides: 9. The CDR3 covers 14 residues. Germline-derived CDR1 and CDR2 are LNHDA and SQIVND (reference sequence). The CDR3 spells CASSPGQGLFGYTF. The CDR3 DNA reads TGTGCCAGTAGTCCTGGACAGGGCCTATTTGGCTACACCTTC.